The rows below give T cell receptor beta chains drawn from one sample of a study of control samples from healthy donors and cancer patients. TCRdb's copy holds only in-frame clones and misses some; the assay was immunoSEQ multiplex PCR. The data show about 120,000 clones, about nine tenths seen once. Sequenced material: blood. These TCRs come from a man in his forties in good health. CDR3s include the opening cysteine and the closing phenylalanine or tryptophan. D genes are given only for firm matches. Size values are once, few and many counts, or a class for expanded clones, and some rows have none.

>-|TRBV5-4|TRBJ2-7|TRBD2
CASRLAGGKRYEQYF
TGTGCCAGCAGGCTAGCGGGGGGGAAACGGTACGAGCAGTACTTC
>-|TRBV4-3|TRBJ1-1|-
CASSQGGRATEAFF
TGCGCCAGCAGCCAAGGAGGGCGAGCCACTGAAGCTTTCTTT
>few|TRBV29-1|TRBJ1-2|-
CSTRWGAYGYTF
TGCAGTACCCGGTGGGGGGCCTATGGCTACACCTTC
>-|TRBV11-3|TRBJ1-4|-
CASSLDGGANEKLFF
TGTGCCAGCAGCCTTGACGGCGGGGCTAATGAAAAACTGTTTTTT
>-|TRBV19|TRBJ1-2|TRBD1
CASRGTNRGGGYGYTF
TGTGCCAGCAGGGGTACTAACAGGGGAGGAGGCTATGGCTACACCTTC
>-|TRBV6-6|TRBJ2-7|-
CASLNRVPLYEQYF
TGTGCCAGCTTAAACAGGGTGCCTTTATACGAGCAGTACTTC
>-|TRBV19|TRBJ1-5|-
CASTRGNQPQHF
TGTGCCAGTACCCGGGGCAATCAGCCCCAGCATTTT
>-|TRBV24-1|TRBJ2-1|-
CATSDPSSSSYNEQFF
TGTGCCACCAGTGACCCCAGTTCGAGCTCCTACAATGAGCAGTTCTTC
>-|TRBV9|TRBJ1-1|-
CASSFDSLMNTEAFF
TGTGCCAGCAGCTTCGACAGCCTCATGAACACTGAAGCTTTCTTT
>-|TRBV9|TRBJ2-7|-
CASSVEQDLTKQYF
TGTGCCAGCAGCGTAGAACAGGATCTTACGAAGCAGTACTTC
>-|TRBV20-1|TRBJ2-7|TRBD2
CSASDRTSGVHEQYF
TGCAGTGCTAGTGACCGGACTAGCGGGGTCCACGAGCAGTACTTC
>-|TRBV18|TRBJ2-7|-
CASSRTTNYEQYF
TGTGCCAGCTCACGCACGACGAACTACGAGCAGTACTTC
>few|TRBV6-6|TRBJ1-1|-
CASTKWSLEAFF
TGTGCCAGCACTAAATGGAGCCTTGAAGCTTTCTTT
>-|TRBV19|TRBJ1-1|-
CASSIGTPRGNTEAFF
TGTGCCAGTAGTATCGGGACACCAAGAGGGAACACTGAAGCTTTCTTT
>few|TRBV4-3|TRBJ2-3|-
CASSQVAGADTQYF
TGCGCCAGCAGCCAAGTGGCGGGGGCCGATACGCAGTATTTT
>-|TRBV4-3|TRBJ1-1|-
CASSQDRWGGSEAFF
TGCGCCAGCAGCCAAGATCGTTGGGGTGGGTCTGAAGCTTTCTTT
>-|TRBV4-1|TRBJ2-7|TRBD2
CASSQVGTRVEQYF
TGCGCCAGCAGCCAAGTAGGGACTAGGGTAGAGCAGTACTTC
>few|TRBV30|TRBJ2-7|-
CAWGSLSPGYEQYF
TGTGCCTGGGGGTCCCTTAGCCCCGGATACGAGCAGTACTTC
>once|TRBV7-3|TRBJ2-1|-
CASSFSGGKNEQFF
TGTGCCAGCAGCTTTTCAGGGGGGAAAAATGAGCAGTTCTTC
>-|TRBV6-2/TRBV6-3|TRBJ2-4|TRBD2
CASSYLTSGGFAKNIQYF
TGTGCCAGCAGTTACTTAACTAGCGGGGGATTTGCCAAAAACATTCAGTACTTC
>-|TRBV6-6|TRBJ1-6|TRBD1
CASSLQGAYNSPLHF
TGTGCCAGCAGTTTACAGGGGGCCTATAATTCACCCCTCCACTTT
>-|TRBV18|TRBJ2-1|TRBD2
CASSPFGGAYNEQFF
TGTGCCAGCTCACCATTCGGGGGGGCCTACAATGAGCAGTTCTTC
>-|TRBV27|TRBJ2-2|-
CASSSGVPGELFF
TGTGCCAGCAGTTCTGGGGTCCCCGGGGAGCTGTTTTTT
>-|TRBV7-2|TRBJ1-3|-
CASSLVAAAGNTIYF
TGTGCCAGCAGCTTAGTAGCAGCAGCTGGAAACACCATATATTTT
>-|TRBV10-1|TRBJ2-1|-
CASSPPGFSYNEQFF
TGCGCCAGCAGTCCCCCCGGGTTCTCCTACAATGAGCAGTTCTTC
>-|TRBV29-1|TRBJ2-7|-
CSVVTKIPYEQYF
TGCAGCGTCGTCACCAAGATCCCTTACGAGCAGTACTTC
>-|TRBV25-1|TRBJ1-3|-
CASSEAGGNTIYF
TGTGCCAGCAGTGAAGCGGGGGGAAACACCATATATTTT
>-|TRBV7-8|TRBJ2-4|-
CASSPRNQVAKNIQYF
TGTGCCAGCAGCCCAAGGAACCAAGTGGCCAAAAACATTCAGTACTTC
>-|TRBV7-9|TRBJ2-7|-
CASSLLGRGGDEQYF
TGTGCCAGCAGCTTATTGGGCAGGGGTGGTGACGAGCAGTACTTC
>few|TRBV4-3|TRBJ2-3|-
CASSLGYTQYF
TGCGCCAGCAGCCTCGGGTATACGCAGTATTTT
>-|TRBV7-9|TRBJ2-5|TRBD2
CASSWGGGAQETQYF
TGTGCCAGCAGCTGGGGCGGGGGGGCCCAAGAGACCCAGTACTTC
>-|TRBV28|TRBJ2-7|-
CASAVGGGDEQYF
TGTGCCAGCGCAGTGGGGGGCGGCGACGAGCAGTACTTC
>-|TRBV5-5|TRBJ1-1|TRBD1
CASSPGTGRAMNTEAFF
TGTGCCAGCAGCCCGGGGACAGGTAGAGCTATGAACACTGAAGCTTTCTTT
>-|TRBV5-1|TRBJ1-3|-
CASSPSTVSSGNTIYF
TGCGCCAGCAGCCCATCGACGGTCTCCTCTGGAAACACCATATATTTT